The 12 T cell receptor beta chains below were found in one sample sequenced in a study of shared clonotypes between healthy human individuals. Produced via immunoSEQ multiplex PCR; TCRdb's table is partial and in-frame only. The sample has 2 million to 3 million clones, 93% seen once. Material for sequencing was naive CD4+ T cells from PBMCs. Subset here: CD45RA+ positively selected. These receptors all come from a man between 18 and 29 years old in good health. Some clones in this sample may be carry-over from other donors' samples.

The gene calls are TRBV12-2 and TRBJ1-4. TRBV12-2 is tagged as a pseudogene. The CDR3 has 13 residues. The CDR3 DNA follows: TGTGCAAGTCGCGTGAAAGTCGCGGAAAAACTGTTTTTT. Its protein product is CASRVKVAEKLFF.

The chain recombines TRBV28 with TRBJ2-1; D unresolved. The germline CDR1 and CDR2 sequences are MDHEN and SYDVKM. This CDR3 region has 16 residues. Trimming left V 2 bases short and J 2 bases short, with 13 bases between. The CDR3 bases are TGTGCCAGCAGTTTACTCGGGTCACACGCCTACAATGAGCAGTTCTTC. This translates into CASSLLGSHAYNEQFF.

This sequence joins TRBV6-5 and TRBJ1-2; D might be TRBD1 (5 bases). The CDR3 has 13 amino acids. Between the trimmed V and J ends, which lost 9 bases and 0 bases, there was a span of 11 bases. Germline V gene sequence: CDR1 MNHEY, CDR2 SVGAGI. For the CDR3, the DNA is TGTGCCAGTTCCAGGGACCCTAACTATGGCTACACCTTC. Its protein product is CASSRDPNYGYTF.

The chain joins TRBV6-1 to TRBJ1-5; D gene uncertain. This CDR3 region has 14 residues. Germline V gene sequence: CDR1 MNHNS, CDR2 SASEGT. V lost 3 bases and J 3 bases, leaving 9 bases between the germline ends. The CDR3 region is CASSDSMYNQPQHF. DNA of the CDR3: TGTGCCAGCAGTGACTCCATGTACAATCAGCCCCAGCATTTT.

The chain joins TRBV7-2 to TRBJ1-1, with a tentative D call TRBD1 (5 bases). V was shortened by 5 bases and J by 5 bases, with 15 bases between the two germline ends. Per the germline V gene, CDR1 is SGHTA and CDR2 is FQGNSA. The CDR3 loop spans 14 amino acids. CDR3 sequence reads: CASSPRVRKTEAFF. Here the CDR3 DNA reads TGTGCCAGCAGCCCCAGGGTGAGGAAGACTGAAGCTTTCTTT. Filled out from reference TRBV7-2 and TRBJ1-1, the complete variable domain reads GAGVSQSPSNKVTEKGKDVELRCDPISGHTALYWYRQSLGQGLEFLIYFQGNSAPDKSGLPSDRFSAERTGGSVSTLTIQRTQQEDSAVYLCASSPRVRKTEAFFGQGTRLTVV.

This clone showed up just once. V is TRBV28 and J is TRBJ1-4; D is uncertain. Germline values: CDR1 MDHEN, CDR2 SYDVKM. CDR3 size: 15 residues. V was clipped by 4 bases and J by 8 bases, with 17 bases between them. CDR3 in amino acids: CASSSPRTMREKLFF. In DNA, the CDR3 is TGTGCCAGCAGTTCGCCCCGCACAATGAGAGAAAAACTGTTTTTT.

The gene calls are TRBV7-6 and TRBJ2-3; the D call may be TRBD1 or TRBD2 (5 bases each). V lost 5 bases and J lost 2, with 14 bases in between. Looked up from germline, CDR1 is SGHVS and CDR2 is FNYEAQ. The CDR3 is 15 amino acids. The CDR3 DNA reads TGTGCCAGCAGCCCTCGGGGCTCAGACACAGATACGCAGTATTTT. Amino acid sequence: CASSPRGSDTDTQYF.

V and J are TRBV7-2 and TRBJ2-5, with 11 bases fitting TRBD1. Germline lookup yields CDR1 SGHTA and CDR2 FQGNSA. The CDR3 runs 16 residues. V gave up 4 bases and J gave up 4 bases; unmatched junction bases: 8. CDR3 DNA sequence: TGTGCCAGCAGCTCTCGGACAGGGGGCGGGGGAGAGACCCAGTACTTC. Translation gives CASSSRTGGGGETQYF.

The CDR3 protein is CASSFGGAVRNTIYF. The CDR3 DNA is TGTGCCAGCAGTTTCGGGGGGGCCGTTCGAAACACCATATATTTT. This chain joins TRBV28 and TRBJ1-3, with D maybe TRBD1 (6 bases). The germline V gene has CDR1 MDHEN and CDR2 SYDVKM. CDR3 length: 15 amino acids. Trimming cost V 3 bases and J 5 bases, with 14 bases left between them.

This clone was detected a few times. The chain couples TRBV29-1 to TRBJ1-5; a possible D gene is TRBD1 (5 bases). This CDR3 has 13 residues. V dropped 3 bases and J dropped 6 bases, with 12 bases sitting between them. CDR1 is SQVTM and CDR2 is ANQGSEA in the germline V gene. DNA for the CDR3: TGCAGCGTTGATGAGGGTGGGGGTCAGCCCCAGCATTTT. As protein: CSVDEGGGQPQHF.

CDR3 residues: CASSSGIGGRITQYF. CDR3 DNA: TGTGCCAGTAGTAGCGGGATCGGTGGTCGCATTACGCAGTATTTT. V and J are TRBV19 and TRBJ2-3, with D possibly being TRBD2 (6 bases). Germline assignment: CDR1 LNHDA and CDR2 SQIVND (reference sequence). The CDR3 spans 15 residues. Trimming pared 4 bases from V and 8 bases from J, leaving 19 bases between.

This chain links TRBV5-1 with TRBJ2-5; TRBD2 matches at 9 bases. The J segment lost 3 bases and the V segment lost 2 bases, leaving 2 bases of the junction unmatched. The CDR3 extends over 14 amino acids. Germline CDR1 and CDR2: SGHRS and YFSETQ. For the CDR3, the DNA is TGCGCCAGCAGCTTACTAGCGGGCAAAGAGACCCAGTACTTC. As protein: CASSLLAGKETQYF.